The clone carrying this T cell receptor (beta chain) appeared a single time. These data come from a study of blood T cell repertoires in COVID-19. V shed 3 bases, J shed 3 bases, and the junction held 5 bases outside the gene matches. CDR3 length equals 17 residues. Germline V gene data show CDR1 as SGHAT and CDR2 as FQNNGV. This table comes from immunoSEQ multiplex PCR, and its TCRdb copy is limited to in-frame clones, with some not included. The sample consists of under 300,000 clones, 88% of them appearing once. Specimen: peripheral blood. The receptor comes from a woman aged 30 to 39 with acute or convalescent COVID-19. J is TRBJ2-1 and V is TRBV11-2, with TRBD2 matching 13 bases. The CDR3 loop reads CASSFRTSGSLYNEQFF. The CDR3 DNA reads as TGTGCCAGCAGCTTTAGGACTAGCGGGAGCCTCTACAATGAGCAGTTCTTC.